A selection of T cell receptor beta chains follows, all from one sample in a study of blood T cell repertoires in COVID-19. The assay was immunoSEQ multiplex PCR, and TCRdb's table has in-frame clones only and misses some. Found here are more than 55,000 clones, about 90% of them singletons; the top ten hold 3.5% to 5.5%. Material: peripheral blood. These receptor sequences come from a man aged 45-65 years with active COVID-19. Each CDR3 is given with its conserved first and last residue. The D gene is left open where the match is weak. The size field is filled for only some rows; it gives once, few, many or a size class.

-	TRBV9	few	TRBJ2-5	CASSVAGQETQYF	TGTGCCAGCAGCGTAGCAGGGCAAGAGACCCAGTACTTC
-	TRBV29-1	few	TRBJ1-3	CSVEYLSSGNTIYF	TGCAGCGTTGAATATCTAAGCTCTGGAAACACCATATATTTT
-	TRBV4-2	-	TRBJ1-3	CASSQEGREGNTIYF	TGTGCCAGCAGCCAAGAGGGCAGGGAAGGAAACACCATATATTTT
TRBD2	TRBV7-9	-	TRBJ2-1	CASSHPTSGLAVNNEQFF	TGTGCCAGCAGCCACCCCACCTCGGGACTAGCGGTTAACAATGAGCAGTTCTTC
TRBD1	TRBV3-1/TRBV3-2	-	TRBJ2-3	CASSQDRVSDTQYF	TGTGCCAGCAGCCAGGACAGGGTATCGGATACGCAGTATTTT
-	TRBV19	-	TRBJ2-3	CASSRRQAVKGTDTQYF	TGTGCCAGTAGTAGAAGACAGGCTGTAAAAGGGACAGATACGCAGTATTTT
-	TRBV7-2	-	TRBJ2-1	CASSPPFLGAGYNEQFF	TGTGCCAGCAGCCCCCCCTTTTTGGGCGCGGGTTACAATGAGCAGTTCTTC
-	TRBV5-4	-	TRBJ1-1	CASSLGGLTRLGTEAFF	TGTGCCAGCAGCTTGGGGGGGCTTACAAGGCTGGGGACTGAAGCTTTCTTT
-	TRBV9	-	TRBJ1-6	CASSAQGPGSPLHF	TGTGCCAGCAGCGCACAGGGTCCAGGCTCACCCCTCCACTTT
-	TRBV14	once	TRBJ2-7	CASSQVRHEQYF	TGTGCCAGCAGCCAAGTTCGTCACGAGCAGTACTTC
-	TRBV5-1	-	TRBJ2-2	CASSRQGSADTGELFF	TGCGCCAGCAGCCGGCAGGGGTCAGCGGACACCGGGGAGCTGTTTTTT
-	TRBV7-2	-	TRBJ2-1	CASSLVTVINEQFF	TGTGCCAGCAGCTTAGTTACAGTTATCAATGAGCAGTTCTTC
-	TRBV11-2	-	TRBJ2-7	CASSLAHNSYEQYF	TGTGCCAGCAGCTTAGCTCACAACTCCTACGAGCAGTACTTC
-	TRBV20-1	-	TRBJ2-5	CSASRGTGQETQYF	TGCAGTGCTAGTCGGGGGACGGGGCAAGAGACCCAGTACTTC
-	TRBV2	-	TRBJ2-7	CASSLQPTYEQYF	TGTGCCAGCAGCTTACAGCCAACCTACGAGCAGTACTTC
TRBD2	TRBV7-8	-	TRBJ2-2	CASSLVASGTTGELFF	TGTGCCAGCAGCTTAGTGGCTAGCGGGACCACCGGGGAGCTGTTTTTT
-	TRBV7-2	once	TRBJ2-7	CASSPASRLAYEQYF	TGTGCCAGCAGTCCTGCTTCTAGGCTTGCCTACGAGCAGTACTTC
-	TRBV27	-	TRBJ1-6	CASRDTGLGSPLHF	TGTGCCAGCAGGGATACAGGGCTGGGGTCACCCCTCCACTTT
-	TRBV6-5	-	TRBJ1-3	CASSRVVSGNTIYF	TGTGCCAGCAGTCGCGTCGTCTCTGGAAACACCATATATTTT
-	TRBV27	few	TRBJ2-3	CASSWAAGADTQYF	TGTGCCAGCAGTTGGGCAGCGGGCGCAGATACGCAGTATTTT
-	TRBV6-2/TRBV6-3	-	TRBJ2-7	CASSYSAAYSYEQYF	TGTGCCAGCAGTTACTCGGCGGCATACTCCTACGAGCAGTACTTC
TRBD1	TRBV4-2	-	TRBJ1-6	CASSQADRENSPLHF	TGTGCCAGCAGCCAAGCGGACAGGGAGAATTCACCCCTCCACTTT
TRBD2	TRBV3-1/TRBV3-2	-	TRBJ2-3	CASSQDPRPGLATDTQYF	TGTGCCAGCAGCCAAGACCCACGCCCGGGACTAGCGACAGATACGCAGTATTTT
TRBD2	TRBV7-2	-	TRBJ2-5	CASSSTGTSGFETQYF	TGTGCCAGCAGCTCAACCGGGACTAGCGGGTTCGAGACCCAGTACTTC
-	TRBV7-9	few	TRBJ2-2	CASSLIRASNTGELFF	TGTGCCAGCAGCTTAATCAGGGCCTCGAACACCGGGGAGCTGTTTTTT
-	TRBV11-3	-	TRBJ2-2	CASQKNTGELFF	TGTGCCAGCCAGAAGAACACCGGGGAGCTGTTTTTT
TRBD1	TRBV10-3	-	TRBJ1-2	CAISSGQDYGYTF	TGTGCCATCAGTTCAGGACAGGACTATGGCTACACCTTC
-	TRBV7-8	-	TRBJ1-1	CASSLNLGARTEAFF	TGTGCCAGCAGCTTAAATCTGGGGGCGCGCACTGAAGCTTTCTTT
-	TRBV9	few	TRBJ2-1	CASSVQGGNEQFF	TGTGCCAGCAGCGTACAGGGGGGAAATGAGCAGTTCTTC
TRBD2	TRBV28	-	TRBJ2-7	CASIREAGGPYEQYF	TGTGCCAGCATCCGGGAGGCGGGGGGGCCCTACGAGCAGTACTTC
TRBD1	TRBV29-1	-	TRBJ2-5	CSAVTGAETQYF	TGCAGCGCCGTGACAGGGGCTGAGACCCAGTACTTC
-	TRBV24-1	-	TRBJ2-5	CATSDPKSGDQTQYF	TGTGCCACCAGTGATCCCAAGTCAGGGGATCAGACCCAGTACTTC
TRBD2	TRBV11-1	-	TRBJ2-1	CASSPGTTYEQFF	TGTGCCAGCAGCCCAGGGACTACCTATGAGCAGTTCTTC
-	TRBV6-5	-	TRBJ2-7	CASSFGNSYEQYF	TGTGCCAGCAGTTTCGGGAACTCCTACGAGCAGTACTTC
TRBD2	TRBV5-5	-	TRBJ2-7	CATQRGGLTYEQYF	TGTGCCACCCAGCGGGGGGGCCTCACCTACGAGCAGTACTTC
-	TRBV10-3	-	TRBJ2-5	CAIRGGVGETQYF	TGTGCCATCAGGGGGGGTGTTGGGGAGACCCAGTACTTC
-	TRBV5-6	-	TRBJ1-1	CASSLRGVVAEAFF	TGTGCCAGCAGCTTGAGGGGCGTAGTCGCTGAAGCTTTCTTT
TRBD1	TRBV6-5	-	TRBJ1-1	CASRRQGKMNTEAFF	TGTGCCAGCAGGCGACAGGGGAAGATGAACACTGAAGCTTTCTTT
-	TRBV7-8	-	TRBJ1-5	CASSLGRVQPQHF	TGTGCCAGCAGCTTAGGGAGGGTCCAGCCCCAGCATTTT
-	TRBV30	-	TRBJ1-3	CAWAQGAYSGNTIYF	TGTGCCTGGGCTCAAGGGGCATACTCTGGAAACACCATATATTTT
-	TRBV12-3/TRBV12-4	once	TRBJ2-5	CASSFRRETQYF	TGTGCCAGCAGTTTTCGGAGGGAGACCCAGTACTTC
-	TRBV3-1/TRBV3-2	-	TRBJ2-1	CASTLGLHNEQFF	TGTGCCAGCACTCTTGGACTCCACAATGAGCAGTTCTTC
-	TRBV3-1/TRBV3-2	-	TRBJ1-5	CASSQVAGRNQPQHF	TGTGCCAGCAGCCAAGTTGCAGGGCGGAATCAGCCCCAGCATTTT
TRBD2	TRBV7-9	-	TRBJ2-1	CASSLASGRGNEQFF	TGTGCCAGCAGCTTGGCTAGCGGGAGAGGCAATGAGCAGTTCTTC
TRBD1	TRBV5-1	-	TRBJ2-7	CASSGSGQGYEQYF	TGCGCCAGCAGCGGGTCCGGACAGGGCTACGAGCAGTACTTC
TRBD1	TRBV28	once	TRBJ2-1	CASNSGTGMNNEQFF	TGTGCCAGCAACTCCGGGACAGGGATGAACAATGAGCAGTTCTTC
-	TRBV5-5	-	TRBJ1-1	CASSLVAGVTEAFF	TGTGCCAGCAGCTTGGTCGCCGGGGTAACTGAAGCTTTCTTT
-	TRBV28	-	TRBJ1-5	CASTPWAYQPQHF	TGTGCCAGCACCCCTTGGGCATATCAGCCCCAGCATTTT
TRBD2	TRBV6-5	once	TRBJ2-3	CASRTSPGGSSQYF	TGTGCCAGCAGGACCTCCCCGGGAGGGTCATCACAGTATTTT
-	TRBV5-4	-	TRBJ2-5	CASSAGGGIQETQYF	TGTGCCAGCAGCGCGGGTGGCGGGATCCAAGAGACCCAGTACTTC
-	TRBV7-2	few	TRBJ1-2	CASSLEYGPNYGYTF	TGTGCCAGCAGCTTAGAGTACGGTCCTAACTATGGCTACACCTTC
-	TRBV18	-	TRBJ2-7	CASSPAGSYEQYF	TGTGCCAGCTCACCAGCGGGCTCCTACGAGCAGTACTTC
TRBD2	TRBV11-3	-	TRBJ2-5	CASSLWPRTSGGQETQYF	TGTGCCAGCAGCTTGTGGCCCCGGACTAGCGGGGGACAGGAGACCCAGTACTTC
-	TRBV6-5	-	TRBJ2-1	CASSYSSAGYNEQFF	TGTGCCAGCAGTTACTCAAGCGCGGGCTACAATGAGCAGTTCTTC
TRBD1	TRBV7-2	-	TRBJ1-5	CASSPDRGNQPQHF	TGTGCCAGCAGCCCAGACAGGGGTAATCAGCCCCAGCATTTT
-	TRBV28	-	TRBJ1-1	CASSPHRETEAFF	TGTGCCAGCAGTCCCCATCGGGAGACTGAAGCTTTCTTT
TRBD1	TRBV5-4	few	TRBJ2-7	CASSHRGTGEQYF	TGTGCCAGCAGCCACAGGGGCACTGGCGAGCAGTACTTC
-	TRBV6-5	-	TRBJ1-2	CASSYHGNYGYTF	TGTGCCAGCAGTTACCACGGTAACTATGGCTACACCTTC